The 22 T cell receptor beta chains in this list originate from one sample, sequenced in a study of response to subunit inactivated influenza vaccine. TCRdb processed the RT-PCR reads anew with MiXCR; each CDR3 protein has one entry. The top ten hold 7.5% to 8% of the sample, which has 600,000 to 850,000 distinct CDR3 sequences, 12% to 15% seen once. Sequenced here: PBMCs from blood, sampled about 14 days before vaccination. The receptors come from a middle-aged man who received an inactivated influenza vaccine.

This chain connects TRBV7-2 to TRBJ2-7, with TRBD2 matching over 7 bases. The CDR3 spans 14 residues. Germline V CDR1 and CDR2: SGHTA, FQGNSA. V was pared by 5 bases and J by 7 bases, with 11 bases of the junction left unmatched. Here the CDR3 DNA reads TGTGCCAGCAGCCCATCACCGGGACTAAAAGAGCAGTACTTC. This translates into CASSPSPGLKEQYF.

Many counts were recorded for this clonotype. The chain combines TRBV6-4 with TRBJ2-3; 10 nucleotides match TRBD2. Germline V CDR1 and CDR2: MRHNA, SNTAGT. V was pared by 3 bases and J by 2 bases, with 2 bases of the junction left unmatched. CDR3 length equals 15 residues. CDR3 nucleotide sequence: TGTGCCAGCAGTGAAGGACTAGCGGACACAGATACGCAGTATTTT. Translation gives CASSEGLADTDTQYF.

The chain links TRBV7-2 to TRBJ2-5, with a possible D match to TRBD1 (7 bases). CDR3 length equals 15 residues. Trimming pared 5 bases from V and 2 bases from J, leaving 15 bases between. CDR1 is SGHTA, CDR2 FQGNSA, per germline. The CDR3 nucleotides read TGTGCCAGCAGCCCCCAGGGGGGCTTTCAAGAGACCCAGTACTTC. Protein sequence: CASSPQGGFQETQYF.

The sample holds many counts of this clonotype. The chain joins TRBV2 to TRBJ1-1; unclear D gene. Germline lookup yields CDR1 SNHLY and CDR2 FYNNEI. Deletions cut 7 bases from V and 5 bases from J, with 20 bases between. The CDR3 has 15 amino acids. The CDR3 region is CASNPEQVWGTEAFF. CDR3 sequence (DNA): TGTGCCAGCAACCCAGAACAAGTATGGGGAACTGAAGCTTTCTTT.

The sample holds a few counts of this clonotype. The chain links TRBV4-2 to TRBJ2-7; TRBD2 aligns across 7 bases. Trimming removed 0 bases from V and 2 bases from J; junction bases left unmatched: 4. This CDR3 has 15 residues. Germline lookup yields CDR1 LGHNA and CDR2 YNFKEQ. Here the CDR3 DNA reads TGTGCCAGCAGCCAAGATACCAGCGGGGCCTACGAGCAGTACTTC. The encoded protein is CASSQDTSGAYEQYF.

The genes are TRBV10-3 and TRBJ2-1; no definite D call. Germline values: CDR1 ENHRY, CDR2 SYGVKD. This CDR3 contains 12 residues. Trimming took 4 bases from V and 4 from J, leaving 5 bases between them. The DNA of the CDR3 is TGTGCCATCAGTGGCAGATACAATGAGCAGTTCTTC. Amino acid sequence: CAISGRYNEQFF.

The rearrangement links TRBV6-1 to TRBJ1-1, with 9 positions matching TRBD1. The CDR3 consists of 14 residues. The germline V gene encodes CDR1 MNHNS and CDR2 SASEGT. Losses at the gene ends were 6 bases for V and 7 bases for J; bases not matched to a gene: 9. CDR3 nucleotides: TGTGCCAGCAGCAAGTCGCCGGGACAGGGTGAAGCTTTCTTT. The encoded protein is CASSKSPGQGEAFF.

This clonotype was counted a few times. The chain recombines TRBV20-1 with TRBJ1-1; D is undetermined. V was clipped by 0 bases and J by 5 bases, with 16 bases between them. Germline loops: CDR1 DFQATT, CDR2 SNEGSKA (reference sequence). CDR3 length: 15 amino acids. Here the CDR3 reads CSARDSARTVTEAFF. In nucleotides, the CDR3 is TGCAGTGCTAGAGATTCCGCCAGGACCGTGACTGAAGCTTTCTTT.

The chain carries TRBV4-1 and TRBJ1-5, with 10 bases fitting TRBD1. V lost 4 bases, J lost 4 bases, and 4 bases stayed unmatched. The length of the CDR3 is 15 residues. Germline-derived CDR1 and CDR2 are MGHRA and YSYEKL. The CDR3 DNA is TGCGCCAGCAGCCGAGTGGACAGGGGGAATCAGCCCCAGCATTTT. It encodes CASSRVDRGNQPQHF.

The rearrangement joins TRBV7-8 to TRBJ1-2, with no clear D. CDR3 length: 15 amino acids. V lost 5 bases to trimming and J lost 4 bases, with 17 bases between them. Germline V gives CDR1 SGHVS, CDR2 FQNEAQ. CDR3 nucleotides: TGTGCCAGCAGCCCAAGGAGGGTAGTACCCTATGGCTACACCTTC. This translates into CASSPRRVVPYGYTF.

This clonotype was recorded at least ten times. The chain recombines TRBV20-1 with TRBJ2-3; D is unresolved. Looked up from germline, CDR1 is DFQATT and CDR2 is SNEGSKA (reference sequence). This CDR3 is 12 amino acids long. CDR3 nucleotides: TGCAGGGCCCGCTGGAGCACAGATACGCAGTATTTT. It yields the protein CRARWSTDTQYF.

This chain connects TRBV10-3 to TRBJ2-7; no reliable D call. This CDR3 has 11 amino acids. Germline values: CDR1 ENHRY, CDR2 SYGVKD. V was trimmed by 3 bases and J by 5 bases, leaving 5 bases between them. CDR3 nucleotides: TGTGCCATCAGTGATGGAGACGAGCAGTACTTC. Translated: CAISDGDEQYF.

The chain employs TRBV2 and TRBJ1-2; maybe TRBD1 (6 bases). Germline V CDR1 and CDR2: SNHLY, FYNNEI. V was cut by 5 bases and J by 8 bases, with 18 bases left in between. The CDR3 extends over 14 amino acids. DNA for the CDR3: TGTGCCAGCAGTATCGGGGGCGTAAGGAACGGCTACACCTTC. Translation gives CASSIGGVRNGYTF.

This rearrangement joins TRBV30 to TRBJ2-7, with D perhaps matching TRBD1 (6 bases). V gave up 1 base and J gave up 3 bases, with 16 bases separating them. CDR1 and CDR2 from the germline V gene are GTSNPN and SVGIG (reference sequence). The CDR3 is 15 amino acids. DNA of the CDR3: TGTGCCTGGAGTGGGGGGCGTCGCTCTTACTACGAGCAGTACTTC. Translated, it gives CAWSGGRRSYYEQYF.

The chain employs TRBV19 and TRBJ1-2, with a possible D match to TRBD1 (5 bases). CDR1 is LNHDA, CDR2 SQIVND, per germline (reference sequence). CDR3 length: 13 residues. Trimming removed 7 bases at V and 5 bases at J, with 14 bases between. The CDR3 here is CASKVRGGYGYTF. DNA for the CDR3: TGTGCCAGTAAGGTCCGGGGGGGATATGGCTACACCTTC.

This clonotype has just a few counts. V and J are TRBV5-1 and TRBJ2-3; 7 nucleotides match TRBD2. Trimming took 4 bases from V and 6 from J; bases not matched to a gene: 8. The V gene's germline CDR1 is SGHRS and CDR2 YFSETQ. The CDR3 runs 14 residues. CDR3 loop: CASSGEGRRDTQYF. The CDR3 bases are TGCGCCAGCAGCGGGGAGGGTAGGAGGGATACGCAGTATTTT.

The V and J genes are TRBV5-6 and TRBJ1-5; D not certain. Looked up from germline, CDR1 is SGHDT and CDR2 is YYEEEE. The CDR3 consists of 16 residues. Trimming took off 1 base at V and 2 bases at J, with 13 bases between the two ends. CDR3 DNA sequence: TGTGCCAGCAGCTTGACGGCGGGGTGGGGCAATCAGCCCCAGCATTTT. Translating gives CASSLTAGWGNQPQHF.

This chain links TRBV5-1 with TRBJ2-3; no firm D call. Trimming pared 4 bases from V and 6 bases from J, leaving 18 bases between. Germline values: CDR1 SGHRS, CDR2 YFSETQ. The CDR3 sequence is 15 residues long. The chain's CDR3 is CASSTAKEPLDTQYF. In DNA, the CDR3 is TGCGCCAGCAGCACCGCCAAGGAACCCTTGGATACGCAGTATTTT.

This clonotype was counted only a few times. This CDR3 is CASSPGRGRVTEAFF. Written as DNA, the CDR3 is TGCGCCAGCAGCCCCGGCAGGGGGCGGGTCACTGAAGCTTTCTTT. V and J are TRBV4-1 and TRBJ1-1, with TRBD1 matching over 8 bases. There are 15 residues in the CDR3. Trimming took 4 bases from V and 4 from J; bases not matched to a gene: 8. Germline V gene data show CDR1 as MGHRA and CDR2 as YSYEKL.

This clonotype turned up a few times. The rearrangement uses TRBV20-1 and TRBJ1-5; 7 bases are a match to TRBD1. The ends lost 0 bases at V and 5 bases at J; junction bases unmatched: 10. Germline CDR1 reads DFQATT; CDR2 reads SNEGSKA (reference sequence). There are 16 residues in the CDR3. CDR3 amino acids: CSARDQGAGGDQPQHF. The CDR3 DNA reads TGCAGTGCTAGAGATCAAGGGGCAGGGGGGGATCAGCCCCAGCATTTT.

This clonotype was seen a few times. The chain is built from TRBV20-1 and TRBJ1-1, with 7 positions matching TRBD1. Germline V gene data show CDR1 as DFQATT and CDR2 as SNEGSKA (reference sequence). CDR3 length: 15 amino acids. The J segment lost 1 base and the V segment lost 2 bases, leaving 7 bases of the junction unmatched. DNA of the CDR3: TGCAGTGCTAGAAGTCACCAGGGGGGGAACACTGAAGCTTTCTTT. Translation gives CSARSHQGGNTEAFF.

Ten or more counts support this clonotype. The DNA of the CDR3 is TGCGCCAGCAGCCAAGCAGGGCGGACAGGGGATTGGCGTGGCTACACCTTC. Translation: CASSQAGRTGDWRGYTF. The V and J genes are TRBV4-1 and TRBJ1-2; 9 bases match TRBD1. V shed 1 base, J shed 7 bases, and the junction held 13 bases outside the gene matches. Germline V gene data show CDR1 as MGHRA and CDR2 as YSYEKL. The CDR3 is 17 residues long.